Presented here are 21 T cell receptor beta chains from one specimen sequenced in a study of blood T cell repertoires in COVID-19 (dated by TCRdb to 2020 to 2021). Library preparation employed the immunoSEQ multiplex PCR assay. As stored in TCRdb, this immuneACCESS dataset retains in-frame rearrangements with V and J assigned. A fraction of the clones does not appear; measured against another copy, unresolved V genes explain less than half of the discrepancy, and the remainder lacks a known reason. Recorded for this sample are 160,000 or so clones; about nine tenths of them occurred a single time. Of the sample, approximately 4% falls within the top ten clones. The sequenced sample consisted of peripheral blood. These receptors originate from a woman in her seventies with acute or convalescent COVID-19.

The chain links TRBV5-1 to TRBJ2-1, with 10 bases lining up with TRBD2. V lost 0 bases to trimming and J lost 0 bases; unmatched junction nucleotides: 3. The CDR3 is 17 residues long. The germline V gene has CDR1 SGHRS and CDR2 YFSETQ. CDR3 region: CASSLVPSGSSYNEQFF. CDR3 nucleotide sequence: TGCGCCAGCAGCTTGGTCCCTAGCGGGAGCTCCTACAATGAGCAGTTCTTC.

With respect to this clone: This sample includes further DNA sequences coding for the same CDR3. The chain carries TRBV5-6 and TRBJ1-6; D gene unclear. V lost 8 bases, J lost 1 base, and 13 bases lay in between. Germline V lookup: CDR1 SGHDT, CDR2 YYEEEE. This CDR3 region has 15 residues. The CDR3 loop is CASNRRSSYNSPLHF. CDR3 bases: TGTGCCAGTAACAGAAGATCATCCTATAATTCACCCCTCCACTTT.

The sample holds a few counts of this clone. The V call is TRBV3-1 (or the pseudogene TRBV3-2), the J call TRBJ2-7, with 8 positions matching TRBD2. The V gene's germline CDR1 is LGHDT and CDR2 YNNKEL (reference sequence). The CDR3 contains 15 residues. The V gene end was trimmed by 5 bases and the J gene end by 1 base; junction bases not matched to a gene: 7. The DNA of the CDR3 is TGTGCCAGCAGCACCCGGGGCGGGGGGTCCTACGAGCAGTACTTC. Its translation: CASSTRGGGSYEQYF.

This clone was counted only a few times. The chain couples TRBV7-9 to TRBJ2-2; 7 nucleotides line up with TRBD1. CDR1 is SEHNR, CDR2 FQNEAQ, per germline (reference sequence). Trimming removed 5 bases from V and 4 bases from J; junction bases left unmatched: 10. The CDR3 is 16 residues long. CDR3 DNA sequence: TGTGCCAGCAGCACACAATCCGGGACAGTCACCGGGGAGCTGTTTTTT. Protein sequence: CASSTQSGTVTGELFF.

The chain joins TRBV19 to TRBJ1-5; D gene unclear. The CDR3 totals 14 residues. Germline V gene sequence: CDR1 LNHDA, CDR2 SQIVND (reference sequence). Trimming took 0 bases from V and 3 from J, leaving 6 bases between them. The CDR3 here is CASSIEQYNQPQHF. The CDR3 coding sequence is TGTGCCAGTAGTATAGAACAGTACAATCAGCCCCAGCATTTT.

The chain employs TRBV5-4 and TRBJ1-4; 10 bases align to TRBD1. CDR3 length: 15 amino acids. V shed 1 base and J 6 bases; nucleotides not matched to a gene: 3. The V gene's germline CDR1 is SGHNT and CDR2 YYREEE (reference sequence). CDR3 loop: CASSLLGTGDEKLFF. The CDR3 DNA is TGTGCCAGCAGCTTGCTGGGGACAGGGGATGAAAAACTGTTTTTT.

The chain joins TRBV5-1 to TRBJ2-3, with D unclear. CDR3 length: 14 residues. V lost 0 bases, J lost 4 bases, and 9 bases lay in between. Germline V gene sequence: CDR1 SGHRS, CDR2 YFSETQ. CDR3 in DNA: TGCGCCAGCAGCTTGGCCTCCTTCCCAGATACGCAGTATTTT. This encodes CASSLASFPDTQYF. Full variable domain (outside the CDR3, taken from reference TRBV5-1 and TRBJ2-3): KAGVTQTPRYLIKTRGQQVTLSCSPISGHRSVSWYQQTPGQGLQFLFEYFSETQRNKGNFPGRFSGRQFSNSRSEMNVSTLELGDSALYLCASSLASFPDTQYFGPGTRLTVL.

The chain is built from TRBV4-2 and TRBJ2-7; D uncertain. The CDR3 totals 14 residues. V was clipped by 1 base and J by 5 bases, with 12 bases between them. CDR1 and CDR2 from the germline V gene are LGHNA and YNFKEQ. The CDR3 is CASSQGTAEDEQYF. CDR3 in DNA: TGTGCCAGCAGCCAAGGCACCGCTGAGGACGAGCAGTACTTC.

This chain links TRBV3-1 (or the pseudogene TRBV3-2) with TRBJ2-2, with a tentative D call TRBD2 (5 bases). Trimming removed 7 bases from V and 0 bases from J, with 9 bases in between. The germline CDR1 and CDR2 sequences are LGHDT and YNNKEL (reference sequence). The length of the CDR3 is 14 residues. Here the CDR3 reads CASKSGANTGELFF. CDR3 coding DNA: TGTGCCAGCAAATCCGGGGCGAACACCGGGGAGCTGTTTTTT.

DNA for the CDR3: TGCGCCAGCAGCTTAGGAAACAGAGTCTCTGGAAACACCATATATTTT. This gives the protein CASSLGNRVSGNTIYF. V and J are TRBV5-1 and TRBJ1-3; D not certain. The V and J ends lost 2 bases and 0 bases respectively, with 12 bases between them. Germline CDR1 is SGHRS and CDR2 is YFSETQ. The CDR3 is 16 amino acids.

The CDR3 sequence is CASSDLAGRTGELFF. CDR3 sequence (DNA): TGTGCCAGCAGCGATCTAGCGGGACGTACCGGGGAGCTGTTTTTT. V usage is TRBV6-6 and J usage is TRBJ2-2, with 9 positions matching TRBD2. The CDR3 totals 15 residues. J gave up 5 bases and V 6 bases, and 7 bases lay outside the gene matches. Looked up from germline, CDR1 is MNHNY and CDR2 is SVGAGI (reference sequence).

Only a few counts were recorded for this clone. This sequence joins TRBV5-1 and TRBJ2-7; D gene uncertain. V dropped 2 bases and J dropped 4 bases, with 13 bases sitting between them. This CDR3 region has 14 residues. In germline, CDR1 is SGHRS, CDR2 YFSETQ. CDR3 DNA sequence: TGCGCCAGCAGCTTAATTCCCTCGGTGTACGAGCAGTACTTC. Translated, it gives CASSLIPSVYEQYF.

The rearrangement joins TRBV19 to TRBJ1-3, with D possibly being TRBD1 (5 bases). This CDR3 has 14 residues. Germline V CDR1 and CDR2: LNHDA, SQIVND (reference sequence). V was pared by 3 bases and J by 2 bases, with 8 bases between. The CDR3 region has the DNA TGTGCCAGTAGTATCAAAGGGGCTGGAAACACCATATATTTT. This encodes CASSIKGAGNTIYF. The full variable domain, with the rest looked up from reference TRBV19 and TRBJ1-3, is DGGITQSPKYLFRKEGQNVTLSCEQNLNHDAMYWYRQDPGQGLRLIYYSQIVNDFQKGDIAEGYSVSREKKESFPLTVTSAQKNPTAFYLCASSIKGAGNTIYFGEGSWLTVV.

The chain couples TRBV20-1 to TRBJ1-5; D uncertain. With 6 bases removed from V and 7 bases from J, the gap between germline ends came to 10 bases. Germline V gives CDR1 DFQATT, CDR2 SNEGSKA (reference sequence). This CDR3 comprises 11 residues. The CDR3 is CSAGPGQPQHF. DNA of the CDR3: TGCAGTGCCGGCCCAGGACAGCCCCAGCATTTT.

This clone has a handful of counts. One end of the junction does not line up with germline, which may come from a read error. The gene calls are TRBV28 and TRBJ2-7, with 8 nucleotides matching TRBD1. Germline V CDR1 and CDR2: MDHEN, SYDVKM. The CDR3 is 13 residues long. Here the CDR3 DNA reads TGTGCCAGCAGTTTCATAAACCGGGACAGGACCACCTTC. It codes for CASSFINRDRTTF.

This rearrangement joins TRBV19 to TRBJ1-4; D is unclear. The V end lost 6 bases, the J end lost 8 bases, and 22 bases lay between the germline ends. In germline, CDR1 is LNHDA, CDR2 SQIVND (reference sequence). The CDR3 covers 16 residues. CDR3 sequence: CASSPPLGRVDEKLFF. DNA for the CDR3: TGTGCCAGTAGCCCCCCACTGGGGAGGGTTGACGAAAAACTGTTTTTT. The full variable domain, rest sourced from reference TRBV19 and TRBJ1-4, is DGGITQSPKYLFRKEGQNVTLSCEQNLNHDAMYWYRQDPGQGLRLIYYSQIVNDFQKGDIAEGYSVSREKKESFPLTVTSAQKNPTAFYLCASSPPLGRVDEKLFFGSGTQLSVL.

V and J are TRBV15 and TRBJ1-1; 7 bases line up with TRBD1. CDR3 size: 13 residues. The germline V gene encodes CDR1 LNHNV and CDR2 YYDKDF (reference sequence). V shed 6 bases and J 5 bases; nucleotides not matched to a gene: 6. The CDR3 loop is CATRTGLGTEAFF. For the CDR3, the DNA is TGTGCCACCAGGACAGGGCTAGGGACTGAAGCTTTCTTT.

This clone was counted between two and nine times. The gene calls are TRBV2 and TRBJ1-1, with D possibly TRBD1 on 5 matching bases. The CDR3 has 14 amino acids. The germline CDR1 and CDR2 sequences are SNHLY and FYNNEI. Trimming pared 4 bases from V and 4 bases from J, leaving 13 bases between. CDR3 in amino acids: CASSVSRVGTEAFF. The CDR3 region has the DNA TGTGCCAGCAGTGTGAGCAGGGTTGGCACTGAAGCTTTCTTT.

This chain connects TRBV7-6 to TRBJ2-7, with 10 bases that match TRBD2. This CDR3 region has 15 residues. V dropped 5 bases and J dropped 5; count of bases not matched to a gene: 9. Germline V gene sequence: CDR1 SGHVS, CDR2 FNYEAQ. The CDR3 here is CASSTRAGGPDEQYF. CDR3 DNA sequence: TGTGCCAGCAGCACACGAGCGGGAGGGCCGGACGAGCAGTACTTC.

This chain joins TRBV15 and TRBJ2-7, with D possibly matching TRBD2 (5 bases). V dropped 5 bases and J dropped 0 bases, with 17 bases sitting between them. The CDR3 has 16 residues. CDR1 and CDR2 from the germline V gene are LNHNV and YYDKDF (reference sequence). CDR3: CATSPGLTAVSYEQYF. The CDR3 nucleotides read TGTGCCACCAGCCCGGGCCTAACAGCGGTCTCCTACGAGCAGTACTTC.

V gene TRBV7-2 combines with J gene TRBJ1-2; maybe TRBD1 (6 bases). Trimming shortened V by 1 base and J by 2 bases, and 17 bases separated the two germline ends. This CDR3 comprises 17 residues. CDR1 is SGHTA, CDR2 FQGNSA, per germline. This chain's CDR3 is CASSLGGWAGQNYGYTF. CDR3 DNA: TGTGCCAGCAGCTTAGGGGGGTGGGCAGGACAGAACTATGGCTACACCTTC.